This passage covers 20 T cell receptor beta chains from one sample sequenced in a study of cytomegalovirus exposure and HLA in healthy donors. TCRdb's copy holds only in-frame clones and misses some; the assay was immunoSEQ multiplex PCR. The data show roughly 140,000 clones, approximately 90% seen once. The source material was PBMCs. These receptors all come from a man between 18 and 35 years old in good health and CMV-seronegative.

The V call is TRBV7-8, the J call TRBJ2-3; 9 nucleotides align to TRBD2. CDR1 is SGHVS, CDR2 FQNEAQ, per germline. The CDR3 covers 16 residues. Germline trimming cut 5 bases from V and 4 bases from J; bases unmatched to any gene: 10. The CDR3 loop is CASSTTSGRGSDTQYF. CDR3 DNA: TGTGCCAGCAGCACCACTAGCGGGCGGGGATCAGATACGCAGTATTTT.

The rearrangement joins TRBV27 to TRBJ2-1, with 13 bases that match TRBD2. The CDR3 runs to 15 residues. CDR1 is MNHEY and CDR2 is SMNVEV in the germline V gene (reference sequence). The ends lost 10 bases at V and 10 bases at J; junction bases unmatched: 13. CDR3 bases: TGTGCCACCACACCCGGACTAGCGGGAGCGGGCGAGCAGTTCTTC. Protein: CATTPGLAGAGEQFF.

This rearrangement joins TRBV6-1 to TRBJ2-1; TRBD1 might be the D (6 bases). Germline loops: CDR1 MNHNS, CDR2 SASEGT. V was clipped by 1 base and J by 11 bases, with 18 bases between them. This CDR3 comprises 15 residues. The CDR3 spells CASSEVGQGFIKQFF. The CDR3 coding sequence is TGTGCCAGCAGTGAAGTCGGCCAGGGGTTCATTAAGCAGTTCTTC.

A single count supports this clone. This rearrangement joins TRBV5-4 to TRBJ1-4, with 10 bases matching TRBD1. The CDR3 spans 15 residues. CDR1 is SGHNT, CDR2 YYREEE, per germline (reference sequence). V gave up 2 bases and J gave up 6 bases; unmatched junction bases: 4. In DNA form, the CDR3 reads TGTGCCAGCAGCTTATTGGGGACAGGGGATGAAAAACTGTTTTTT. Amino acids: CASSLLGTGDEKLFF.

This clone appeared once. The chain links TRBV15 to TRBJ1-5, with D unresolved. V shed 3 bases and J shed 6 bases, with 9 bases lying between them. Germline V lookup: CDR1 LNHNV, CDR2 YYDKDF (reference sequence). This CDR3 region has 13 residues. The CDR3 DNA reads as TGTGCCACCAGCAGGTCTTCGGGTCAGCCCCAGCATTTT. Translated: CATSRSSGQPQHF.

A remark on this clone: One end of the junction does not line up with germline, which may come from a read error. The CDR3 sequence is CASSPGQPTNRDF. CDR3 nucleotides: TGTGCCAGCAGCCCAGGACAGCCCACCAACAGGGATTTT. The rearrangement joins TRBV7-2 to TRBJ2-3; D may be TRBD1 (6 bases). There are 13 residues in the CDR3. Germline V gene data show CDR1 as SGHTA and CDR2 as FQGNSA.

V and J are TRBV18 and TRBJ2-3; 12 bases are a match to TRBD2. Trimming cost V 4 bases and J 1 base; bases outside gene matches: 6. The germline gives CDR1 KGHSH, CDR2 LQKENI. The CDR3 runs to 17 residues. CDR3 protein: CASSLWTSGDRTDTQYF. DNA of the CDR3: TGTGCCAGCTCACTTTGGACTAGCGGGGACCGCACAGATACGCAGTATTTT.

The DNA for the CDR3 is TGTGCCTGGAGTGCGGGGAGTACTCAGCCCCAGCATTTT. Its protein is CAWSAGSTQPQHF. The chain recombines TRBV30 with TRBJ1-5; no clear D. Germline assignment: CDR1 GTSNPN and CDR2 SVGIG (reference sequence). Trimming shortened V by 1 base and J by 6 bases, and 10 bases separated the two germline ends. This CDR3 is built from 13 residues. The variable domain in full, with the rest retrieved from reference TRBV30 and TRBJ1-5, is SQTIHQWPATLVQPVGSPLSLECTVEGTSNPNLYWYRQAAGRGLQLLFYSVGIGQISSEVPQNLSASRPQDRQFILSSKKLLLSDSGFYLCAWSAGSTQPQHFGDGTRLSIL.

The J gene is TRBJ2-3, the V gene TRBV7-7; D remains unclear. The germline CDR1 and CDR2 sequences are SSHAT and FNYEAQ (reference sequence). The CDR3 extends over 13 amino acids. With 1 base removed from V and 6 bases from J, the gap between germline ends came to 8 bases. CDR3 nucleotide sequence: TGTGCCAGCAGCTTAGGGCGGTTGGATACGCAGTATTTT. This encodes CASSLGRLDTQYF.

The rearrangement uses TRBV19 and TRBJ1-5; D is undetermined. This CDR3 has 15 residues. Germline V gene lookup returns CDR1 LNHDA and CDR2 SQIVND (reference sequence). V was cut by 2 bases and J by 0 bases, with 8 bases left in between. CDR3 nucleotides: TGTGCCAGTAGTATAAACGGACTTAGCAATCAGCCCCAGCATTTT. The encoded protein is CASSINGLSNQPQHF.

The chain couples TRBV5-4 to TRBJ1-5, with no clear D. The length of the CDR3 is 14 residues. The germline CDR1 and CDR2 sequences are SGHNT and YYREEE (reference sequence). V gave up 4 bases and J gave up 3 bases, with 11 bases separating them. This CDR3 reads CASSPYGDNQPQHF. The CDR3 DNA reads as TGTGCCAGCAGCCCCTACGGAGACAATCAGCCCCAGCATTTT.

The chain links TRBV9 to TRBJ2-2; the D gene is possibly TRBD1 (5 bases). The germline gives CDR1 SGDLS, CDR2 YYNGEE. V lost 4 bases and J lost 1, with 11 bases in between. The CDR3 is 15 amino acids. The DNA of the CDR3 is TGTGCCAGCAGCCCCCAGGGTCGGAACACCGGGGAGCTGTTTTTT. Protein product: CASSPQGRNTGELFF.

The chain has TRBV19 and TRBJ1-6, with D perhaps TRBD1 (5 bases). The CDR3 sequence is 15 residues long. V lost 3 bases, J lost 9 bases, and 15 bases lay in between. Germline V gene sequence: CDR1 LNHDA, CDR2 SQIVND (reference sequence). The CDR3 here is CASSILDLGGSPLHF. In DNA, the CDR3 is TGTGCCAGTAGTATCCTGGACTTGGGGGGTTCACCCCTCCACTTT.

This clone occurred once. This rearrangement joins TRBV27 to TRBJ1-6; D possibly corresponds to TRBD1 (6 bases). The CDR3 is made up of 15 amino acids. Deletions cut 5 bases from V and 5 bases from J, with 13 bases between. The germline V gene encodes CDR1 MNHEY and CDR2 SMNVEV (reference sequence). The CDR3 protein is CASSPGQLNNSPLHF. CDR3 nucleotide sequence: TGTGCCAGCAGTCCTGGACAGTTGAATAATTCACCCCTCCACTTT.

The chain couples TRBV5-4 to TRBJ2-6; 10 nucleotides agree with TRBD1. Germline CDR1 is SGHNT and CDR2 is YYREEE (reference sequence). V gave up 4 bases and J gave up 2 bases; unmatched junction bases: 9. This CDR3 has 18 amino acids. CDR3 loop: CASSLPTGGKTGANVLTF. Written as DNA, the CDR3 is TGTGCCAGCAGCCTACCGACAGGGGGCAAGACTGGGGCCAACGTCCTGACTTTC. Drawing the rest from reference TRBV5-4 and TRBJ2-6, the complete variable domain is ETGVTQSPTHLIKTRGQQVTLRCSSQSGHNTVSWYQQALGQGPQFIFQYYREEENGRGNFPPRFSGLQFPNYSSELNVNALELDDSALYLCASSLPTGGKTGANVLTFGAGSRLTVL.

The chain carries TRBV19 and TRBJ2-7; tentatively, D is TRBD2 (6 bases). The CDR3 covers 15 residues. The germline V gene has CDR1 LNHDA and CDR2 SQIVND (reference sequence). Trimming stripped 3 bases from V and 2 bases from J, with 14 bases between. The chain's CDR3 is CASSMGSGPTYEQYV. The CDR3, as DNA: TGTGCCAGTAGTATGGGTAGCGGACCAACCTACGAGCAGTACGTC.

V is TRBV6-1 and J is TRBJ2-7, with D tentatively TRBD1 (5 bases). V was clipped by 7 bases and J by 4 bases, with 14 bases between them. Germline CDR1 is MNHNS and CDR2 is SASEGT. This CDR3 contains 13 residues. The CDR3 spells CASKGSGRYEQYV. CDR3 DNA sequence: TGTGCCAGCAAGGGCTCAGGGCGGTACGAGCAGTACGTC.

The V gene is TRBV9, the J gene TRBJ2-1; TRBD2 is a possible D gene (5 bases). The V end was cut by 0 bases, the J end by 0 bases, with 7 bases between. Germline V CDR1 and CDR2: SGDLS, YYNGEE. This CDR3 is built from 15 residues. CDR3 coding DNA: TGTGCCAGCAGCGTAGCCGGGGTCTCCTACAATGAGCAGTTCTTC. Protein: CASSVAGVSYNEQFF.

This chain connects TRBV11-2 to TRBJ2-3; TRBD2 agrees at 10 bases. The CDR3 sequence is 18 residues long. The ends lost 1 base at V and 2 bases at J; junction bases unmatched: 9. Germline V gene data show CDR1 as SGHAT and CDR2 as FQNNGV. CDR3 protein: CASSLVPGTSEFTDTQYF. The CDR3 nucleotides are TGTGCCAGCAGCTTAGTCCCCGGGACTAGCGAATTCACAGATACGCAGTATTTT.

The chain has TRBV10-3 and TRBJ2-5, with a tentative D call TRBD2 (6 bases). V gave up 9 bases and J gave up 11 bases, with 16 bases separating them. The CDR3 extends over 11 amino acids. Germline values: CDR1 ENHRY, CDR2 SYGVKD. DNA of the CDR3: TGTGCCATTTCCGATGGGACTTCACAGTACTTC. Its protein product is CAISDGTSQYF.